This T cell receptor beta chain appears in the sequencing data of a study of PD-1 blockade in classical Hodgkin lymphoma. In the case of this clone: The target antigen is unknown.

After autologous stem cell transplantation all patients relapsed, and prior brentuximab vedotin exposure differed between cohorts. The germline gives CDR1 GTSNPN, CDR2 SVGIG (reference sequence). This CDR3 spans 9 amino acids. The V end lost 3 bases, the J end lost 8 bases, and 4 bases lay between the germline ends. General study points: Patients who began taking nivolumab under 1 year after ASCT were left out.

Clones were sequenced by immunoSEQ multiplex PCR, and TCRdb holds only the in-frame ones, with some missing. This table holds 14,000 to 15,000 clones, less than 70% found once. This sequence originates from a human donor with classical Hodgkin lymphoma. The chain recombines TRBV30 with TRBJ1-1; D is uncertain. Sequencing used peripheral blood mononuclear cells (PBMCs), obtained at baseline. The chain's CDR3 is CAWSLEAFF. The DNA of the CDR3 is TGTGCCTGGAGCTTGGAAGCTTTCTTT.